The present TCR beta chain was sequenced within a study of tumor-infiltrating lymphocytes in primary liver carcinoma. In the study overall: Tumors were stage T1-T3 N0M0, about 4 to 11 cm across.

TCR beta cDNA came from about 450 ng total RNA, primed with a constant-region primer. Library construction for TCR beta comprised three nested multiplex PCR rounds performed with slightly modified ARM-PCR. The first two PCR rounds, around 11 cycles each, used TRBV1-TRBV30 forward primers and a C-beta reverse primer. TCRdb passed the multiplex PCR reads through MiXCR, listing each CDR3 protein once. The sample carries 55,000 to 65,000 distinct CDR3 sequences, 60% to 85% recorded once. For each extraction, RNA and DNA were obtained together from approximately 20-30 mg of unsorted bulk tissue. Primary liver carcinoma in the patients was surgically resected. Chronic HBV infection, untreated so far, was present in the patients. General observations from the study: When set against blood, tumors had a significantly higher top-250-clone fraction (p = 0.039).

Comments on this clonotype: Its antigen is unidentified.

Germline values: CDR1 KGHDR, CDR2 SFDVKD. Trimming took off 9 bases at V and 12 bases at J, with 23 bases between the two ends. This CDR3 contains 14 residues. The TCR comes from a middle-aged man with primary liver carcinoma and hepatitis B virus infection. The sample comprised liver tumor tissue from sampling region 2. The subset: tumor region T2, inferior pole. V is TRBV24-1 and J is TRBJ2-1; D is unclear. The CDR3: CATSSEARYNVQFF. As DNA, the CDR3 is TGTGCCACCTCAAGCGAGGCACGGTACAACGTGCAGTTCTTC.